This TCR beta chain appears in the sequencing data of a study of blood T cell repertoires in COVID-19. The overall study: Researchers got acute and convalescent COVID-19 samples from the United States, Italy and Spain. Nucleic acid was either cDNA or gDNA, and it came from T cells, B-cell-depleted T cells, or PBMCs.

Only in-frame clones appear in the TCRdb table, and some are missing; sequencing was by immunoSEQ multiplex PCR. This repertoire shows 120,000 to 150,000 clones, 60% to 85% found once; its top ten account for 16%. The material sequenced was peripheral blood. This TCR was recovered from a man aged 50-59 years with acute or convalescent COVID-19.

Here the CDR3 DNA reads TGTGCCAGCAGCTTACTCGGGGGGGAGGATACGCAGTATTTT. Protein sequence: CASSLLGGEDTQYF. This chain links TRBV7-9 with TRBJ2-3; 8 nucleotides line up with TRBD2. J was trimmed by 6 bases and V by 2 bases; bases with no gene match: 4. CDR3 size: 14 residues. Germline CDR1 reads SEHNR; CDR2 reads FQNEAQ (reference sequence).